This T cell receptor beta chain is from a study of vaccination effects on CD4 cells after COVID-19. As for the study in general: Post-vaccine specimens were collected at a median of 72 days following the second dose.

This clone has more than one count but fewer than ten. The target antigen is unknown. Sequenced by immunoSEQ multiplex PCR; TCRdb stores in-frame clones only, minus some. The table records approximately 61,000 clones, around 84% of them present only once. The culture ran for under eleven days, and then CD4+ T cells were isolated. The participants, recipients of two vaccine doses, got either BNT162b2 or mRNA-1273. The vaccine recipients had no prior SARS-CoV-2 infection, with negative nucleocapsid antibodies. IL-2 medium took the place of half the medium on both days 3 and 7. The CDR3 has 15 residues. CDR1 is MDHEN and CDR2 is SYDVKM in the germline V gene. The V end lost 3 bases, the J end lost 0 bases, and 12 bases lay between the germline ends.

The chain recombines TRBV28 with TRBJ2-7; D perhaps matches TRBD2 (5 bases). The specimen comprised CD4+ T cells from PBMCs cultured without peptide, sampled after COVID-19 vaccination. The clonotype comes from a human donor who received a COVID-19 vaccine. The DNA of the CDR3 is TGTGCCAGCAGTTTTACCCGGGAACTCTCCTACGAGCAGTACTTC. Protein product: CASSFTRELSYEQYF.